This T cell receptor (beta chain) was documented in a study of blood T cells in healthy people across ages (dated by TCRdb to between 2015 and 2016). Regarding the research as a whole: In model experiments, template switching captured about one uniquely barcoded TCR beta cDNA molecule for every two T cells. Using deep sequencing normalized with unique cDNA molecular identifiers, the study measured how TCR beta repertoire diversity changes with age. The donors were split into four age groups: young (average around 17 years), middle-aged (about 40), aged (roughly 68) and long-lived (about 74). Donors of different ages were randomly distributed across sequencing lanes to avoid experimental bias. The study analyzed two additional independent replicas of 1 million unique cDNA reads from the same blood draw for two donors, one aged 18 to 30 and one aged 80 or older.

General conclusions and limits of the study: Estimates of total diversity based on one million sequenced T cells were regarded as lower bounds and as underestimates. Because the CMV infection status of the donors was unknown, age-related changes in expanded clonotypes may potentially have been confounded. Observed TCR beta diversity per million T cells fell roughly linearly with age, and a significant reduction was already apparent by age roughly 41. Observed TCR beta diversity correlated strongly with the percentage of naive T cells measured by flow cytometry. Compared with the aged group, more naive CD4+ T cells, fewer expanded clones and increased TCR diversity were shown by the long-lived group, suggesting age selection. Bulk unsorted PBMC profiling prevented conclusive comparison of naive and antigen-experienced compartments.

A word on this clonotype: Its binding antigen is unknown. There are no base qualities to consult, and no much larger clone falls within one base.

The V end loses 6 bases and the J end loses 4 bases, and a stretch of 12 bases separates them. CDR1 and CDR2, looked up from the germline V gene, are SGHTA and FQGNSA. Counted from cysteine to phenylalanine, this CDR3 has 14 amino acids. Only CDR3 DNA remains: 42 bases, in frame from the first base. Library preparation employed 5' RACE. TCRdb lists the instrument as Illumina HiSeq 2500. A second PCR of 7 to 11 cycles was performed with a sample-barcoded 5' primer and a J-beta primer mix. Each TCR beta cDNA molecule received a unique molecular identifier from a template-switch 5' adaptor carrying 12 random nucleotides. Each sample yielded at least 2.5 million CDR3-containing paired-end reads. The Mint cDNA synthesis kit, primed by a TRBC-specific oligonucleotide, was used to synthesize first-strand cDNA from all RNA. After uracil-DNA glycosylase treatment, a first 18-cycle PCR used universal primers M1SS and BC2_uni_R on all cDNA. The authors processed their data as follows. For normalization, 1 million high-quality reads were randomly selected from each sample, with every read carrying a distinct molecular identifier. Reads sharing molecular identifiers were discarded rather than binned into consensus sequences. MiTCR, set to a Q25 quality threshold and the strictest error-elimination algorithm, was used for CDR3 identification, clonotype clustering and error correction. Lower-bound total TCR beta diversity was estimated with a nonparametric unseen species model using Euler transformation. TCRdb cleaned the public reads at Q25 with fastp, built clones with MiXCR and kept in-frame beta chains. Each entry is one CDR3 protein sequence, shown with its most common DNA and genes. These V and J calls are TCRdb output, not the study's own analysis. Within this sample are some 1.5 million distinct CDR3 sequences, with 42% of them counted one time only. The ten top clones hold 4% of the sample.

The approximately 39 donors, aged roughly 6 to 95 years, were systemically healthy Caucasian individuals from Russia. Around 10 milliliters of peripheral blood were collected from each donor into EDTA-treated Vacutainer tubes. Ficoll-Paque density-gradient centrifugation was used to isolate PBMCs, with at least 7 million per sample. Trizol reagent was used to extract total RNA from the PBMCs, yielding at least 5.5 micrograms per sample. Naive CD45RAhigh/CD27high T cell percentages were measured by flow cytometry on a PBMC aliquot from every donor. The source material was blood. The sequence was obtained from a woman aged 18-35 years in good health. The sequence links TRBV7-2 to TRBJ1-4; a tentative D match to TRBD1 spans 6 bases. The CDR3 protein: CASSTGRSNEKLFF. The nucleotide sequence reads TGTGCCAGCAGTACAGGGCGGAGTAATGAAAAACTGTTTTTT. The reference TRBV7-2 and TRBJ1-4 proteins fill in what lies around the CDR3, so the full variable domain reads GAGVSQSPSNKVTEKGKDVELRCDPISGHTALYWYRQSLGQGLEFLIYFQGNSAPDKSGLPSDRFSAERTGGSVSTLTIQRTQQEDSAVYLCASSTGRSNEKLFFGSGTQLSVL.